The rows below give T cell receptor beta chains drawn from one sample of a study of beta chain features in type 1 diabetes. Libraries were prepared by immunoSEQ multiplex PCR; TCRdb keeps only in-frame clonotypes and omits some of them. The table lists about 660,000 clones, about 14% of them singletons, with 0.04% in the top ten. Sample: naive CD4+ T cells from blood. The receptors shown here come from a man younger than 30 with type 1 diabetes. Both conserved end residues are part of each CDR3.

V gene	J gene	CDR3 length	CDR3 protein
TRBV29-1	TRBJ1-1	14	CSVVIGPGDGKAFF
TRBV5-6	TRBJ1-5	14	CASRLQGAGQPQHF
TRBV5-1	TRBJ1-5	14	CASSFEGRNQPQHF
TRBV5-1	TRBJ2-3	16	CASSLRDTPSTDTQYF
TRBV7-2	TRBJ2-5	16	CASSLNGGGLQETQYF
TRBV2	TRBJ2-4	16	CASSDLPPGVKNIQYF
TRBV19	TRBJ2-1	16	CASSIIAGVLYNEQFF
TRBV27	TRBJ2-7	15	CASSSYRAQEIEQYF
TRBV7-2	TRBJ1-2	13	CASSLVAGRGYTF
TRBV14	TRBJ1-1	16	CASSQDSRAGDTEAFF
TRBV6-6	TRBJ2-5	12	CASSSAGAAQYF
TRBV11-2	TRBJ2-3	13	CASSLQGADTQYF
TRBV28	TRBJ2-1	16	CASSGEPGSPYNEQFF
TRBV19	TRBJ1-2	14	CASKLGGENYGYTF
TRBV5-4	TRBJ2-2	16	CASSTLRTGNTGELFF
TRBV28	TRBJ2-5	15	CASSLLAGGQETQYF
TRBV7-2	TRBJ2-4	16	CASQLRRGALINIQYF
TRBV29-1	TRBJ2-1	14	CSVVFLAGGGEQFF
TRBV29-1	TRBJ2-2	13	CSVEAGNNGELFF
TRBV27	TRBJ2-4	14	CASSPPGSKNIQYF